The 15 T cell receptor beta chains listed next were all sequenced from one sample in a study of identical twins. TCRdb fed the 5' RACE reads into MiXCR, producing one record per CDR3 protein. The sample lists under 1 million distinct CDR3 sequences; roughly 12% were seen once. The same data also went into a second study, on yellow fever vaccine responses in identical twins.

The sample consisted of PBMCs. These receptor sequences come from a woman aged 18 to 35 in good health.

In this sample, this clonotype turned up many times. V gene TRBV29-1 combines with J gene TRBJ2-5; 8 nucleotides agree with TRBD2. CDR3 length equals 15 residues. Unmatched junction bases numbered 11, after V lost 4 bases and J lost 4 bases. Germline values: CDR1 SQVTM, CDR2 ANQGSEA. CDR3 protein: CSVAPRRLAGETQYF. The CDR3 DNA reads as TGCAGCGTTGCCCCGAGGCGGCTAGCGGGAGAGACCCAGTACTTC.

A few counts support this clonotype. The rearrangement joins TRBV11-2 to TRBJ1-6, with D unresolved. Trimming took 1 base from V and 9 from J, leaving 7 bases between them. Germline CDR1 SGHAT, CDR2 FQNNGV. CDR3 length equals 13 residues. CDR3 sequence: CASSLVLVSPLHF. Written as DNA, the CDR3 is TGTGCCAGCAGCTTAGTGTTGGTTTCACCCCTCCACTTT.

This clonotype was recorded many times. J is TRBJ1-6 and V is TRBV6-5; tentatively, D is TRBD1 (6 bases). V was cut by 2 bases and J by 5 bases, with 13 bases left in between. CDR1 and CDR2 (germline): MNHEY, SVGAGI. The CDR3 sequence is 16 residues long. CDR3 sequence (DNA): TGTGCCAGCAGTTACCCTACAAACAGGGATAATTCACCCCTCCACTTT. Amino acids: CASSYPTNRDNSPLHF.

The genes are TRBV6-2 or TRBV6-3 and TRBJ2-1; D might be TRBD2 (6 bases). With 7 bases removed from V and 3 bases from J, the gap between germline ends came to 10 bases. The germline gives CDR1 MNHEY, CDR2 SVGEGT. This CDR3 has 13 amino acids. The CDR3 DNA reads TGTGCCAGCACTCGGACTATCTACAATGAGCAGTTCTTC. Protein product: CASTRTIYNEQFF.

This rearrangement joins TRBV18 to TRBJ2-7, with TRBD1 as a possible D gene (5 bases). The CDR3 consists of 13 residues. V lost 8 bases to trimming and J lost 3 bases, with 14 bases between them. Germline V gene sequence: CDR1 KGHSH, CDR2 LQKENI. The CDR3 DNA reads as TGTGCCAGCCGCGACAGCCATCACTACGAGCAGTACTTC. Its protein product is CASRDSHHYEQYF. Full variable domain (outside the CDR3, taken from reference TRBV18 and TRBJ2-7): NAGVMQNPRHLVRRRGQEARLRCSPMKGHSHVYWYRQLPEEGLKFMVYLQKENIIDESGMPKERFSAEFPKEGPSILRIQQVVRGDSAAYFCASRDSHHYEQYFGPGTRLTVT.

The chain employs TRBV18 and TRBJ2-5; 8 nucleotides align to TRBD1. The CDR3 covers 17 residues. The V gene end was trimmed by 2 bases and the J gene end by 2 bases; junction bases not matched to a gene: 10. Germline lookup yields CDR1 KGHSH and CDR2 LQKENI. For the CDR3, the DNA is TGTGCCAGCTCACCAGGGGCAGGGGGCCGGGATCAAGAGACCCAGTACTTC. This encodes CASSPGAGGRDQETQYF.

This clonotype was picked up many times. The gene calls are TRBV10-3 and TRBJ1-1, with D possibly TRBD1 on 6 matching bases. Germline V gene lookup returns CDR1 ENHRY and CDR2 SYGVKD. V lost 0 bases and J lost 7, with 15 bases in between. The CDR3 consists of 15 residues. The CDR3 DNA sequence: TGTGCCATCAGTGAGTCAACAGGGATGAAGGGTGAAGCTTTCTTT. This codes for CAISESTGMKGEAFF.

Only a few counts were recorded for this clonotype. DNA of the CDR3: TGTGCCATCAGTGAATCACAGGGACAAGAGACCCAGTACTTC. Its translation: CAISESQGQETQYF. The J gene is TRBJ2-5, the V gene TRBV10-3; possibly TRBD1 for D (6 bases). CDR1 is ENHRY and CDR2 is SYGVKD in the germline V gene. CDR3 length: 14 residues. Trimming removed 3 bases from V and 2 bases from J, with 10 bases in between.

This clonotype turned up a few times. The chain employs TRBV4-2 and TRBJ2-3; tentatively, D is TRBD1 or TRBD2 (5 bases each). The CDR3 sequence is 15 residues long. The V gene's germline CDR1 is LGHNA and CDR2 YNFKEQ. Trimming left V 4 bases short and J 6 bases short, with 17 bases between. CDR3 bases: TGTGCCAGCAGCCCGGGGCTTTCCGGAGGCGATACGCAGTATTTT. The encoded protein is CASSPGLSGGDTQYF.

This clonotype was counted at least ten times. J is TRBJ2-7 and V is TRBV7-8; TRBD2 might be the D (7 bases). With 3 bases removed from V and 3 bases from J, the gap between germline ends came to 15 bases. This CDR3 spans 15 amino acids. Per germline, CDR1 SGHVS and CDR2 FQNEAQ. The CDR3 spells CASSFGGQGNYEQYF. CDR3 nucleotide sequence: TGTGCCAGCAGCTTCGGGGGGCAGGGGAACTACGAGCAGTACTTC.

This clonotype was found a few times. The rearrangement uses TRBV20-1 and TRBJ2-2; D ambiguous. The CDR3 covers 13 residues. Deletions cut 5 bases from V and 7 bases from J, with 14 bases between. The germline V gene encodes CDR1 DFQATT and CDR2 SNEGSKA (reference sequence). The CDR3 DNA is TGCAGTGCTGCCCCCCCCCCAGGCGGGGAGCTGTTTTTT. Encoded protein: CSAAPPPGGELFF.

This clonotype has only a few counts. V usage is TRBV12-5 and J usage is TRBJ2-1, with 7 bases matching TRBD1. Germline values: CDR1 LGHNT, CDR2 FRNRAP. The CDR3 covers 18 residues. V dropped 1 base and J dropped 6; count of bases not matched to a gene: 15. The DNA for the CDR3 is TGTGCTAGTGGTTTGGAGAAGAGCCGAACGGGACAGACCAATGAGCAGTTCTTC. Protein product: CASGLEKSRTGQTNEQFF.

This clonotype was detected a few times. The chain uses TRBV29-1 and TRBJ1-1; possible D gene TRBD1, 6 bases. V dropped 5 bases and J dropped 5 bases, with 12 bases sitting between them. The CDR3 totals 12 residues. CDR1 SQVTM and CDR2 ANQGSEA come from the germline V gene. CDR3 sequence reads: CSVHTGRTEAFF. DNA for the CDR3: TGCAGCGTTCACACAGGGAGAACTGAAGCTTTCTTT.

This chain uses TRBV27 with TRBJ2-1; D perhaps matches TRBD1 (5 bases). CDR1 is MNHEY and CDR2 is SMNVEV in the germline V gene (reference sequence). The CDR3 is 15 amino acids. Trimming shortened V by 4 bases and J by 7 bases, and 17 bases separated the two germline ends. The CDR3 region has the DNA TGTGCCAGCAGTTCCTCAGGGATCCCTGGGAATGAGCAGTTCTTC. This sequence encodes CASSSSGIPGNEQFF.

The chain links TRBV5-1 to TRBJ2-2; D is ambiguous. Germline CDR1 SGHRS, CDR2 YFSETQ. The V and J ends lost 1 base and 6 bases respectively, with 10 bases between them. The CDR3 consists of 14 residues. CDR3 sequence: CASSLTGISGELFF. Written as DNA, the CDR3 is TGCGCCAGCAGCTTGACTGGTATTTCCGGGGAGCTGTTTTTT.